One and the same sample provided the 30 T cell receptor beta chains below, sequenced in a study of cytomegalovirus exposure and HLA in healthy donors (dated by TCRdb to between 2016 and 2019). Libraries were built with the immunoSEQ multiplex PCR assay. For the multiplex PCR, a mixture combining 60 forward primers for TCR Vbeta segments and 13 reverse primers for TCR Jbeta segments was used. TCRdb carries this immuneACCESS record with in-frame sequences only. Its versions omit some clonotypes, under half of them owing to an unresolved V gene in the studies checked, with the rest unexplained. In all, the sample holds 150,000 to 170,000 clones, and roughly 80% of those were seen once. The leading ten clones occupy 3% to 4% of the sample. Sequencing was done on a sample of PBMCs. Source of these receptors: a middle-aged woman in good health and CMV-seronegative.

This chain's CDR3 is CASSFTEATEAFF. The CDR3 region has the DNA TGCGCCAGCAGCTTCACCGAGGCCACTGAAGCTTTCTTT. V usage is TRBV5-1 and J usage is TRBJ1-1; D gene unclear. Trimming stripped 2 bases from V and 4 bases from J, with 9 bases between. Germline V CDR1 and CDR2: SGHRS, YFSETQ. The length of the CDR3 is 13 residues.

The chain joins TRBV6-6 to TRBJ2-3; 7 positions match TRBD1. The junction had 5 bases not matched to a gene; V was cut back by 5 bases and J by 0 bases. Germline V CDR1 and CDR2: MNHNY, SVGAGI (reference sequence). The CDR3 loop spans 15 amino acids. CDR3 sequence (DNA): TGTGCCAGCAGTGACGGGACAGCTAGCACAGATACGCAGTATTTT. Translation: CASSDGTASTDTQYF.

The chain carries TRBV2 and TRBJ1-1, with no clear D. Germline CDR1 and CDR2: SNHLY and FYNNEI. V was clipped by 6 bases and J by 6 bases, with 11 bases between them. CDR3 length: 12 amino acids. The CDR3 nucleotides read TGTGCCAGCAGAGAGCCTAACGCTGAAGCTTTCTTT. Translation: CASREPNAEAFF.

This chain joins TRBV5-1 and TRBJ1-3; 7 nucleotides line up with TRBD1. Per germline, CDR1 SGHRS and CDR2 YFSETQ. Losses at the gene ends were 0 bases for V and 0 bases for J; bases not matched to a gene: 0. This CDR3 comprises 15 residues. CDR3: CASSLGDSSGNTIYF. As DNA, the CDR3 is TGCGCCAGCAGCTTGGGGGACAGCTCTGGAAACACCATATATTTT.

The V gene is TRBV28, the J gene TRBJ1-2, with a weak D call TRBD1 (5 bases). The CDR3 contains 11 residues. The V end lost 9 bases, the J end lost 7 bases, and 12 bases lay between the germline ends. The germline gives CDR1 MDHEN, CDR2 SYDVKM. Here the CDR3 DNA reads TGTGCCAGTTCGGACATCAGTGGCTACACCTTC. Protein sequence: CASSDISGYTF.

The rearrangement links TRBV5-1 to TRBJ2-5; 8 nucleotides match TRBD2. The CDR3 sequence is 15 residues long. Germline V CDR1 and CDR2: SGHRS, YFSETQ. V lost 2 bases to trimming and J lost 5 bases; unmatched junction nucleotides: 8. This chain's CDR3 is CASSLGLALRETQYF. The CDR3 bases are TGCGCCAGCAGCTTAGGACTAGCCCTTAGGGAGACCCAGTACTTC. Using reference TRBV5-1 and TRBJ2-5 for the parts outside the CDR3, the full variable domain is KAGVTQTPRYLIKTRGQQVTLSCSPISGHRSVSWYQQTPGQGLQFLFEYFSETQRNKGNFPGRFSGRQFSNSRSEMNVSTLELGDSALYLCASSLGLALRETQYFGPGTRLLVL.

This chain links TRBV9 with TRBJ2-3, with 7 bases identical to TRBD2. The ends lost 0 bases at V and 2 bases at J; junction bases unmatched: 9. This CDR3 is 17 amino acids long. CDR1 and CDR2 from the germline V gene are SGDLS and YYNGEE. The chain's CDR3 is CASSVDPTGGLTDTQYF. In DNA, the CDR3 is TGTGCCAGCAGCGTAGACCCCACGGGAGGACTCACAGATACGCAGTATTTT. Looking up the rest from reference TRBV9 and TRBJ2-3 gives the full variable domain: DSGVTQTPKHLITATGQRVTLRCSPRSGDLSVYWYQQSLDQGLQFLIQYYNGEERAKGNILERFSAQQFPDLHSELNLSSLELGDSALYFCASSVDPTGGLTDTQYFGPGTRLTVL.

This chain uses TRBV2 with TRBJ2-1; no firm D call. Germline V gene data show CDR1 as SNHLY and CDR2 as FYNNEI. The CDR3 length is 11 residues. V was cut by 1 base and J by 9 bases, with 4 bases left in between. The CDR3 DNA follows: TGTGCCAGCAGTGAAGACAGTGAGCAGTTCTTC. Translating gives CASSEDSEQFF.

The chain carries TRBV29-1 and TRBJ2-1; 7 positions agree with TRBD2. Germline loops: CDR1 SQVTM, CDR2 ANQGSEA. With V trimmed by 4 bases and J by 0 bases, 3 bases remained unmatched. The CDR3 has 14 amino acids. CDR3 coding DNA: TGCAGCGTTGTAGGCGGGAGCTCCTACAATGAGCAGTTCTTC. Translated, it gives CSVVGGSSYNEQFF.

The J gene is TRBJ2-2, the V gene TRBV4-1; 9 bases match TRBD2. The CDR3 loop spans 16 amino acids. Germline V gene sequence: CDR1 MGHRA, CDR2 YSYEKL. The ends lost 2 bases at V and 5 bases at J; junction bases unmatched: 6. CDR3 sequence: CASSQSETSGTGELFF. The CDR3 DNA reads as TGCGCCAGCAGCCAATCCGAGACTAGCGGAACCGGGGAGCTGTTTTTT.

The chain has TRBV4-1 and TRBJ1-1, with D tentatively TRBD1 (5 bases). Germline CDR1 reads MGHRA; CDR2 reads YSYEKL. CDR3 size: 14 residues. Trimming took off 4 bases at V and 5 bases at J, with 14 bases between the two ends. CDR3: CASSPPRAFTEAFF. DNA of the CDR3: TGCGCCAGCAGCCCCCCCAGGGCGTTTACTGAAGCTTTCTTT.

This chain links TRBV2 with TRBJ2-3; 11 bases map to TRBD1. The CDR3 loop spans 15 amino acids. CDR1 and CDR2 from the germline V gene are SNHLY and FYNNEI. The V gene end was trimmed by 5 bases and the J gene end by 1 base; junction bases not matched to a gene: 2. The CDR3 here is CASSLDRGRTDTQYF. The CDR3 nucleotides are TGTGCCAGCAGTTTGGACAGGGGGCGCACAGATACGCAGTATTTT.

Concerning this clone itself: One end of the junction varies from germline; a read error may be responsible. CDR3: CASSPTDRPPSLDF. In DNA, the CDR3 is TGTGCCAGCAGTCCCACGGACAGACCCCCTAGTTTGGATTTT. The rearrangement uses TRBV27 and TRBJ2-3; maybe TRBD1 (6 bases). The CDR3 is made up of 14 amino acids. Germline loops: CDR1 MNHEY, CDR2 SMNVEV (reference sequence).

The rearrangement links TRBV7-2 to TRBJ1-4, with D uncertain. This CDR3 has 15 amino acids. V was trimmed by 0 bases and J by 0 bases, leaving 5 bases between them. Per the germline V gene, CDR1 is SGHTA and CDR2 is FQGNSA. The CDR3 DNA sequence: TGTGCCAGCAGCTTAGCATCGGCAACTAATGAAAAACTGTTTTTT. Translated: CASSLASATNEKLFF. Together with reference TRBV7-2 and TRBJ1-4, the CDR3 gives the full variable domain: GAGVSQSPSNKVTEKGKDVELRCDPISGHTALYWYRQSLGQGLEFLIYFQGNSAPDKSGLPSDRFSAERTGGSVSTLTIQRTQQEDSAVYLCASSLASATNEKLFFGSGTQLSVL.

The CDR3 sequence: CASSRTAGAAKNIQYF. The CDR3 nucleotides read TGTGCCAGCAGCCGGACAGCAGGAGCAGCCAAAAACATTCAGTACTTC. The chain uses TRBV7-9 and TRBJ2-4; TRBD1 is a possible D gene (6 bases). Germline CDR1 is SEHNR and CDR2 is FQNEAQ (reference sequence). The CDR3 has 16 amino acids. V was trimmed by 5 bases and J by 0 bases, leaving 14 bases between them. Full variable domain (missing parts from reference TRBV7-9 and TRBJ2-4): DTGVSQNPRHKITKRGQNVTFRCDPISEHNRLYWYRQTLGQGPEFLTYFQNEAQLEKSRLLSDRFSAERPKGSFSTLEIQRTEQGDSAMYLCASSRTAGAAKNIQYFGAGTRLSVL.

CDR3 sequence (DNA): TGCGCCAGCAGCCAAGGGGGGGAGGGGGAAGCTGGAAACACCATATATTTT. This translates into CASSQGGEGEAGNTIYF. The V gene is TRBV4-1, the J gene TRBJ1-3; TRBD1 might be the D (6 bases). The V end lost 1 base, the J end lost 2 bases, and 15 bases lay between the germline ends. CDR1 and CDR2 (germline): MGHRA, YSYEKL. The CDR3 totals 17 residues.

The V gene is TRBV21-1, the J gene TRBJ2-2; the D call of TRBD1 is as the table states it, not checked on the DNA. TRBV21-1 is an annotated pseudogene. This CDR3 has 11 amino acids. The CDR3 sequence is CASSQFRELFF. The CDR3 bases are TGTGCCAGCAGTCAATTCAGGGAGCTGTTTTTT.

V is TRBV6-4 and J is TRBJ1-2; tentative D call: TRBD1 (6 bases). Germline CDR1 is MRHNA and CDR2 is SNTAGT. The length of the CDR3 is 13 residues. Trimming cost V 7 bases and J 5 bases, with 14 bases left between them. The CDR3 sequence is CASKLTGSYGYTF. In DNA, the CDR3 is TGTGCCAGCAAGCTGACAGGATCGTATGGCTACACCTTC.

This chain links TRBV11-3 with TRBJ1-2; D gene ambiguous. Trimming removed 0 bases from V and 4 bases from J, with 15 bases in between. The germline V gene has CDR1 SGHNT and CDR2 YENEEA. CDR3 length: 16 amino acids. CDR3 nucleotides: TGTGCCAGCAGCTTAGACGGAGGGCAGCGAATCTATGGCTACACCTTC. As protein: CASSLDGGQRIYGYTF. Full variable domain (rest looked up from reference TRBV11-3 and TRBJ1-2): EAGVVQSPRYKIIEKKQPVAFWCNPISGHNTLYWYLQNLGQGPELLIRYENEEAVDDSQLPKDRFSAERLKGVDSTLKIQPAELGDSAVYLCASSLDGGQRIYGYTFGSGTRLTVV.

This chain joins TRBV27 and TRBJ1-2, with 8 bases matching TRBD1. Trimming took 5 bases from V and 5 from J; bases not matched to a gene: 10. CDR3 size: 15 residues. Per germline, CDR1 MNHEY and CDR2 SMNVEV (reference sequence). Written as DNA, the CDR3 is TGTGCCAGCAGTATCCGACAGGGGAGGTGGTATGGCTACACCTTC. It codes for CASSIRQGRWYGYTF.

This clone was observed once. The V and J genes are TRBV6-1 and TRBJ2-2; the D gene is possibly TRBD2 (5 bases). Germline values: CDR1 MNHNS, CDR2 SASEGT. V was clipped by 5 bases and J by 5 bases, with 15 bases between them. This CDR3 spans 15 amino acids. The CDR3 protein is CASSTEGLVTGELFF. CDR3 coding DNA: TGTGCCAGCAGTACAGAGGGTTTGGTGACCGGGGAGCTGTTTTTT.

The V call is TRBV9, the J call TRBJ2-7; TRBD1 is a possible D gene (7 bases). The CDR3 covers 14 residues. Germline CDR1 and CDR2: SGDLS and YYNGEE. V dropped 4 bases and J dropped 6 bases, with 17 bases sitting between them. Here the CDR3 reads CASSFRLQGGEQYF. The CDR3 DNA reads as TGTGCCAGCAGCTTTCGTTTGCAGGGGGGCGAGCAGTACTTC.

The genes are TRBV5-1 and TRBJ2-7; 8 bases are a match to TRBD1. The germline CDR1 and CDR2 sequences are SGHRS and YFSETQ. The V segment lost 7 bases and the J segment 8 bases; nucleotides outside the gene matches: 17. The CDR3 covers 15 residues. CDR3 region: CASLPFPGTGAQQYF. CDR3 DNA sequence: TGCGCCAGCCTCCCCTTTCCCGGGACAGGTGCGCAGCAGTACTTC.

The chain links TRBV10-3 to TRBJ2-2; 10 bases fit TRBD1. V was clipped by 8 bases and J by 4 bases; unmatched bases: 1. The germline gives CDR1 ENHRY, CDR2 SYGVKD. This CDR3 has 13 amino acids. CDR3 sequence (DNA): TGTGCCATCGGGACAGGGGTCACCGGGGAGCTGTTTTTT. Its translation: CAIGTGVTGELFF.

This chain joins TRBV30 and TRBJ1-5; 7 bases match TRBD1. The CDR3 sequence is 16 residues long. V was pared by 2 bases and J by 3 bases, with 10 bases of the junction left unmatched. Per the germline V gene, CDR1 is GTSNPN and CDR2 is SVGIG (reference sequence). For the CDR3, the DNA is TGTGCCTGGAGTTTAGGTGGAGGGGGCCTCAATCAGCCCCAGCATTTT. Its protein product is CAWSLGGGGLNQPQHF.

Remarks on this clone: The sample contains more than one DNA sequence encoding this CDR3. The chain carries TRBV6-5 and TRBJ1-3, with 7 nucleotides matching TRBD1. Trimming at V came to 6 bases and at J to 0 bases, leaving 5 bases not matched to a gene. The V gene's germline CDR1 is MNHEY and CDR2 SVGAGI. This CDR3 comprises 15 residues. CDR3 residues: CASSPGTASGNTIYF. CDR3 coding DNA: TGTGCCAGCAGCCCCGGGACAGCCTCTGGAAACACCATATATTTT.

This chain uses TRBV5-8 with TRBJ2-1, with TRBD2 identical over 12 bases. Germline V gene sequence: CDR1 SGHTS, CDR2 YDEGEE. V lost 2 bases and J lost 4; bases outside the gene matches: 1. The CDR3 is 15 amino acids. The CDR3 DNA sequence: TGTGCCAGCAGCTTCGGGACTAGCGGGTACAATGAGCAGTTCTTC. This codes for CASSFGTSGYNEQFF.

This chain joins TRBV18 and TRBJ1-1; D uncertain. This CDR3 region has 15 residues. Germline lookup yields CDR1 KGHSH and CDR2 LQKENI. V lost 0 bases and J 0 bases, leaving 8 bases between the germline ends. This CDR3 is CASSPPNTMNTEAFF. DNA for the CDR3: TGTGCCAGCTCACCACCGAACACAATGAACACTGAAGCTTTCTTT. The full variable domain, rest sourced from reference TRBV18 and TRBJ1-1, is NAGVMQNPRHLVRRRGQEARLRCSPMKGHSHVYWYRQLPEEGLKFMVYLQKENIIDESGMPKERFSAEFPKEGPSILRIQQVVRGDSAAYFCASSPPNTMNTEAFFGQGTRLTVV.

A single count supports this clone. The CDR3 nucleotides are TGTGCCAGCAGCTTAGAGTGGCGGGGATCACCCCTCCACTTT. Protein product: CASSLEWRGSPLHF. The chain carries TRBV11-2 and TRBJ1-6; D gene unclear. Germline V gene data show CDR1 as SGHAT and CDR2 as FQNNGV. V lost 0 bases to trimming and J lost 10 bases, with 10 bases between them. The CDR3 is made up of 14 amino acids.

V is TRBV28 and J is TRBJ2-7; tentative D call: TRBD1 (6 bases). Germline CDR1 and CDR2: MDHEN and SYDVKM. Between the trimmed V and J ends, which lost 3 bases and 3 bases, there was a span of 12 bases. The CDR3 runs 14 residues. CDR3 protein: CASSLHRVYYEQYF. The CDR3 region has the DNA TGTGCCAGCAGTTTGCACAGGGTATACTACGAGCAGTACTTC. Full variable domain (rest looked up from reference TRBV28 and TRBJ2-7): DVKVTQSSRYLVKRTGEKVFLECVQDMDHENMFWYRQDPGLGLRLIYFSYDVKMKEKGDIPEGYSVSREKKERFSLILESASTNQTSMYLCASSLHRVYYEQYFGPGTRLTVT.